Listed below are T cell receptor beta chains from one sample, sequenced in a study of T cells in Graves' hyperthyroidism and ophthalmopathy. TCRdb re-called the multiplex PCR reads with MiXCR, one entry per CDR3 protein. This sample carries 500,000 to 600,000 distinct CDR3 sequences, around 42% of them seen once, and the ten largest clones take around 19%. The sequencing input was peripheral blood or thyroid tissue (not recorded which). The receptor set was obtained from an adult woman with Graves' disease, either hyperthyroidism or ophthalmopathy (not recorded which). The conserved cysteine and the conserved F or W are not part of the CDR3 here. Each record gives: V gene, clone size, J gene, CDR3 protein. A clone size is listed for some rows: how often the clone was seen (once, few, many), or a class if it is expanded.

V gene: TRBV25-1; clone size: many; J gene: TRBJ2-7; CDR3 protein: ASRNRGLDEQY
V gene: TRBV27; clone size: -; J gene: TRBJ2-2; CDR3 protein: ASTHSTGELF
V gene: TRBV7-2; clone size: many; J gene: TRBJ1-1; CDR3 protein: ASSLVWDTEAF
V gene: TRBV15; clone size: many; J gene: TRBJ1-2; CDR3 protein: ATSRDRVDGYT
V gene: TRBV25-1; clone size: -; J gene: TRBJ1-2; CDR3 protein: ASSEWGGQMGLYGYT
V gene: TRBV30; clone size: -; J gene: TRBJ1-1; CDR3 protein: AWSTWGGMNTEAF
V gene: TRBV7-8; clone size: -; J gene: TRBJ1-5; CDR3 protein: ASPTRLQETQH
V gene: TRBV9; clone size: -; J gene: TRBJ1-2; CDR3 protein: ASSLGGVGYT
V gene: TRBV20-1; clone size: -; J gene: TRBJ2-7; CDR3 protein: SASRLAVHYEQY
V gene: TRBV7-2; clone size: many; J gene: TRBJ1-2; CDR3 protein: ASSLGGRGYGYT
V gene: TRBV7-9; clone size: many; J gene: TRBJ1-2; CDR3 protein: ASSLDAQGEGYT
V gene: TRBV2; clone size: -; J gene: TRBJ2-5; CDR3 protein: ASKIGSTQY
V gene: TRBV7-2; clone size: many; J gene: TRBJ2-7; CDR3 protein: ASSAWRRVLN
V gene: TRBV6-6; clone size: many; J gene: TRBJ1-4; CDR3 protein: ASRNRGGNEKLF
V gene: TRBV10-1; clone size: many; J gene: TRBJ2-5; CDR3 protein: ASSFGTYPQETQY
V gene: TRBV2; clone size: few; J gene: TRBJ2-3; CDR3 protein: ASNNRGGDTQY
V gene: TRBV11-2; clone size: -; J gene: TRBJ2-5; CDR3 protein: ASAPIDGYQETQY
V gene: TRBV5-1; clone size: many; J gene: TRBJ2-2; CDR3 protein: ASSPGQTSGSSGELF
V gene: TRBV2; clone size: -; J gene: TRBJ2-7; CDR3 protein: ASSVSQLAYEQY
V gene: TRBV2; clone size: -; J gene: TRBJ2-3; CDR3 protein: ASWGSSRGGDTQY
V gene: TRBV20-1; clone size: once; J gene: TRBJ1-2; CDR3 protein: SARGVGDRYGYT
V gene: TRBV9; clone size: -; J gene: TRBJ2-7; CDR3 protein: ASSGSRALTYEQY
V gene: TRBV7-3; clone size: many; J gene: TRBJ2-7; CDR3 protein: ASSLTPTSGWWEQY
V gene: TRBV29-1; clone size: -; J gene: TRBJ2-5; CDR3 protein: SALRGGVETQY
V gene: TRBV10-3; clone size: -; J gene: TRBJ1-2; CDR3 protein: AIMGWGQGDYGYT
V gene: TRBV9; clone size: many; J gene: TRBJ1-1; CDR3 protein: ASSSLNSRASLPEAF
V gene: TRBV11-2; clone size: many; J gene: TRBJ1-5; CDR3 protein: ASSWDRVGQPQH
V gene: TRBV28; clone size: -; J gene: TRBJ2-7; CDR3 protein: ASSLGGFFEQY
V gene: TRBV3-1; clone size: -; J gene: TRBJ2-7; CDR3 protein: ASKDSSSSYEQY
V gene: TRBV9; clone size: -; J gene: TRBJ1-1; CDR3 protein: ASSLIGTGINTEAF
V gene: TRBV3-1; clone size: many; J gene: TRBJ2-5; CDR3 protein: ASSQIAGRETQY